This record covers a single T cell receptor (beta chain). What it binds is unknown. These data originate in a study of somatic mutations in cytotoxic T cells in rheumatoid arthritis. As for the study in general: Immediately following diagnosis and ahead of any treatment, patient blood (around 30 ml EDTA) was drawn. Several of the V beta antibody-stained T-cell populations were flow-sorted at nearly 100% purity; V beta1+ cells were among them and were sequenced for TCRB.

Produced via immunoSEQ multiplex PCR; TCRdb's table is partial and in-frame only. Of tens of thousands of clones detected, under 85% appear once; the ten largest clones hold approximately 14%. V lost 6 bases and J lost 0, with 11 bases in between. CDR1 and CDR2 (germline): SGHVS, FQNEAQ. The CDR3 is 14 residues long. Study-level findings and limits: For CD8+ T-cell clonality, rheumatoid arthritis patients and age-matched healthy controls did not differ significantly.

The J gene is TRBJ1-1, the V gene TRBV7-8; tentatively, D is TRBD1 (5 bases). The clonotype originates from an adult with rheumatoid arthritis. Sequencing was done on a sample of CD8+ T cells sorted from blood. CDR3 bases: TGTGCCAGCAGTCAGGGAGGAGTGAACACTGAAGCTTTCTTT. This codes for CASSQGGVNTEAFF.